This T cell receptor (beta chain) appears in the sequencing data of a study of control samples from healthy donors and cancer patients. The V segment lost 6 bases and the J segment 4 bases; nucleotides outside the gene matches: 8. The CDR3 contains 14 residues. CDR1 SNHLY and CDR2 FYNNEI come from the germline V gene. Repertoires were generated with immunoSEQ multiplex PCR, while TCRdb's copy carries only in-frame clones and drops some. The sample lists 75,000 to 95,000 clones, about nine tenths occurring once. The sequence was collected from a woman between 18 and 30 years old in good health. The rearrangement links TRBV2 to TRBJ1-2; the match to TRBD1 covers 7 bases. The sample taken for sequencing was blood. This chain's CDR3 is CASSLTGFGYGYTF. The CDR3 nucleotides read TGTGCCAGCAGCCTGACAGGGTTCGGCTATGGCTACACCTTC.